This T cell receptor beta chain was captured by sequencing in a study of blood T cell repertoires in COVID-19. Study summary: The United States, Italy and Spain were the sources of the acute and convalescent COVID-19 samples. The analysed material was cDNA or gDNA that came from T cells, B-cell-depleted T cells, or PBMCs.

This CDR3 contains 14 residues. J was trimmed by 7 bases and V by 4 bases; bases with no gene match: 7. Germline V gene lookup returns CDR1 LGHDT and CDR2 YNNKEL (reference sequence). Original analysis: Cell counts per sample came from amplifying reference gene primers. The method was immunoSEQ multiplex PCR; TCRdb's version includes in-frame clones alone and lacks a portion of them. V and J calls and clone size are given by that table; D and trimming were obtained from the DNA. The table has tens of thousands of clones, roughly 83% seen once. The clonotype was recovered from a man aged 65 to 79 with acute or convalescent COVID-19. The sequenced sample consisted of peripheral blood. The gene calls are TRBV3-1 (or the pseudogene TRBV3-2) and TRBJ1-2, with TRBD1 matching 9 bases. CDR3 in DNA: TGTGCCAGCAGCCGGCAGGGACAGGGTAGTGGCTACACCTTC. It specifies CASSRQGQGSGYTF.